Below are 3 T cell receptor beta chains sequenced from a single sample in a study of early T cells in non-severe SARS-CoV-2 infection (dated by TCRdb to about 2021). Libraries came from 5' RACE. For sequencing, a NextSeq 500 was employed. The public reads were quality trimmed at Q25 with fastp and then assembled into clones with MiXCR by TCRdb, keeping productive beta chains. Rows with a matching CDR3 protein are joined into one entry that keeps the most common DNA and genes. This sample is represented by tens of thousands of distinct CDR3 sequences; about 8.4% of them were singletons. The biggest ten clones account for around 3.4% of the sample. The source material was whole blood. Source of these receptors: an adult who was a healthcare worker with PCR-confirmed SARS-CoV-2 infection or an uninfected control (not recorded which).

This clonotype was picked up many times. The genes are TRBV21-1 and TRBJ1-2; TRBD1 is the table's D call, not checked against the DNA. TRBV21-1 is a documented pseudogene. The CDR3 sequence is 15 residues long. CDR3 protein: CASSVPTGGDYGYTF. The CDR3 DNA reads as TGTGCCAGCAGCGTACCAACAGGGGGCGACTATGGCTACACCTTC.

The V call is TRBV7-2, the J call TRBJ2-5; 14 nucleotides line up with TRBD2. Germline values: CDR1 SGHTA, CDR2 FQGNSA. The trim removed 5 bases at V and 5 bases at J, leaving 7 bases unmatched. This CDR3 is 16 amino acids long. The DNA for the CDR3 is TGTGCCAGCAGCCTATGGACTAGCGGGAGGCAGGAGACCCAGTACTTC. This translates into CASSLWTSGRQETQYF.

In its sample, this clonotype ranks as medium-sized (0.01 to 0.1%). This chain joins TRBV4-1 and TRBJ2-7; 8 positions match TRBD1. The germline CDR1 and CDR2 sequences are MGHRA and YSYEKL. The CDR3 loop spans 15 amino acids. V was pared by 0 bases and J by 4 bases, with 5 bases of the junction left unmatched. CDR3 sequence (DNA): TGCGCCAGCAGCCAAGATCCAGGGGGCTTTTACGAGCAGTACTTC. The encoded protein is CASSQDPGGFYEQYF.